A single TCR beta chain is shown here with its context. Its antigen is unknown. This sample is drawn from a study of T cell responses to AZD1222 COVID-19 vaccine. Broader study findings: Donors were chiefly white British, with a greater number of females, and clonal diversity was perhaps underestimated. None of the repertoires were sampled until the peak T cell response had passed.

This table comes from immunoSEQ multiplex PCR, and its TCRdb copy is limited to in-frame clones, with some not included. The top ten hold 11% to 15% of the sample, which has some 70,000 clones, about 80% seen once. The CDR3 loop spans 16 amino acids. In germline, CDR1 is SGDLS, CDR2 YYNGEE. The V end lost 0 bases, the J end lost 0 bases, and 10 bases lay between the germline ends. The sequences come from peripheral blood, collected 28 days after the second AZD1222 dose. This TCR was recovered from an adult who received the AZD1222 COVID-19 vaccine. This chain uses TRBV9 with TRBJ1-3, with D possibly matching TRBD1 (5 bases). CDR3 bases: TGTGCCAGCAGCGTAGGCGACAGCGGCTCTGGAAACACCATATATTTT. Its translation is CASSVGDSGSGNTIYF.